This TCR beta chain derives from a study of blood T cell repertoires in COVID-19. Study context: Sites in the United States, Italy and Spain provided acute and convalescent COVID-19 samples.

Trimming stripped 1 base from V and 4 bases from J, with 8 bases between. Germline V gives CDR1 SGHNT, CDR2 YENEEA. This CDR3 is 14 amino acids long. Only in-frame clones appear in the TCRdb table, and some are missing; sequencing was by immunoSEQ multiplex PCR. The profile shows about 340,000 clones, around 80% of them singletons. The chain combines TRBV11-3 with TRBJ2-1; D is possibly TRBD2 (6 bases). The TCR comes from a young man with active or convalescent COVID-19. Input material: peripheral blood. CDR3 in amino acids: CASSLAGEYNEQFF. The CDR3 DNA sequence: TGTGCCAGCAGCTTAGCGGGAGAGTACAATGAGCAGTTCTTC.